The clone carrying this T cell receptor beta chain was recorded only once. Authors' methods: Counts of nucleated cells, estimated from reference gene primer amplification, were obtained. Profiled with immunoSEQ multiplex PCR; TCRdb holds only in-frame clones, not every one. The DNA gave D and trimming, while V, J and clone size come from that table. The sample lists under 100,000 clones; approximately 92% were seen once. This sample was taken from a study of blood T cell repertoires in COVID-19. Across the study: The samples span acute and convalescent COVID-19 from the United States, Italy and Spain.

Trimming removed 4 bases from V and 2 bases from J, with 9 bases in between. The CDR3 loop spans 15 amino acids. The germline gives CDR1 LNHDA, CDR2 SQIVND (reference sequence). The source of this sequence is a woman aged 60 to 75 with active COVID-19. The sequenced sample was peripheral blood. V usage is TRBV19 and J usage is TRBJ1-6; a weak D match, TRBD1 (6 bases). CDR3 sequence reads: CASSTRTAYNSPLHF. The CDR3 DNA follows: TGTGCCAGTAGTACGAGGACAGCCTATAATTCACCCCTCCACTTT. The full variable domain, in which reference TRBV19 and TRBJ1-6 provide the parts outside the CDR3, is DGGITQSPKYLFRKEGQNVTLSCEQNLNHDAMYWYRQDPGQGLRLIYYSQIVNDFQKGDIAEGYSVSREKKESFPLTVTSAQKNPTAFYLCASSTRTAYNSPLHFGNGTRLTVT.